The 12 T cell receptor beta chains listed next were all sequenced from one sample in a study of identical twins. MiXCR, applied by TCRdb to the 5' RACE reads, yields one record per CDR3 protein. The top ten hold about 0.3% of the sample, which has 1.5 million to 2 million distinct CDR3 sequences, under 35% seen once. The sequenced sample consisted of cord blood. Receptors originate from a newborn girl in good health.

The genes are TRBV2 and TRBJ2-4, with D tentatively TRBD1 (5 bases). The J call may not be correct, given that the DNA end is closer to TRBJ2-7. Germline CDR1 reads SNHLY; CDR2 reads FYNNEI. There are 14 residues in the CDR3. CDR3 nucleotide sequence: TGTGCCAGCAGTGAAAGGCAGGGAATGGACGAGCAGTACTTC. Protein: CASSERQGMDEQYF.

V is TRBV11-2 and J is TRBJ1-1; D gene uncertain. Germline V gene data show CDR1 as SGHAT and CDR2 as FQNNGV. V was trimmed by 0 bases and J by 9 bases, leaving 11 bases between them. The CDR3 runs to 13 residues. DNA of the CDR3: TGTGCCAGCAGCTTAGAATCAGTGAGCCAAGCTTTCTTT. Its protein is CASSLESVSQAFF. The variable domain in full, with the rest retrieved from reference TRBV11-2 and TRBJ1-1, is EAGVAQSPRYKIIEKRQSVAFWCNPISGHATLYWYQQILGQGPKLLIQFQNNGVVDDSQLPKDRFSAERLKGVDSTLKIQPAKLEDSAVYLCASSLESVSQAFFGQGTRLTVV.

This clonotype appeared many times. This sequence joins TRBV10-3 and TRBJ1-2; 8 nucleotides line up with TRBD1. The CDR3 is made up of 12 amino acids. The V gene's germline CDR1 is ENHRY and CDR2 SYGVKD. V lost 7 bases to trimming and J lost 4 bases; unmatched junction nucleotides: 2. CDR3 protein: CAITGQGYGYTF. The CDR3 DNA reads TGTGCCATCACCGGACAGGGCTATGGCTACACCTTC.

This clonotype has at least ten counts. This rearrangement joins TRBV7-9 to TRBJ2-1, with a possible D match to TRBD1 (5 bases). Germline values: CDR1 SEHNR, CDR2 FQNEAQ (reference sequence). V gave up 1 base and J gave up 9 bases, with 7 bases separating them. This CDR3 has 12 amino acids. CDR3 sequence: CASSLGRVEQFF. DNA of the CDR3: TGTGCCAGCAGCTTAGGCAGGGTTGAGCAGTTCTTC. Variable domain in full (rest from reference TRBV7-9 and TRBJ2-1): DTGVSQNPRHKITKRGQNVTFRCDPISEHNRLYWYRQTLGQGPEFLTYFQNEAQLEKSRLLSDRFSAERPKGSFSTLEIQRTEQGDSAMYLCASSLGRVEQFFGPGTRLTVL.

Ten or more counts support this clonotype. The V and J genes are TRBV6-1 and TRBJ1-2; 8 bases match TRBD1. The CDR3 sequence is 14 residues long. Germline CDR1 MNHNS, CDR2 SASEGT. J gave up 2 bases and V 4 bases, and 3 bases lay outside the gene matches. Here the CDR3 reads CASSARTGNYGYTF. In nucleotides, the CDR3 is TGTGCCAGCAGTGCCCGGACAGGGAACTATGGCTACACCTTC.

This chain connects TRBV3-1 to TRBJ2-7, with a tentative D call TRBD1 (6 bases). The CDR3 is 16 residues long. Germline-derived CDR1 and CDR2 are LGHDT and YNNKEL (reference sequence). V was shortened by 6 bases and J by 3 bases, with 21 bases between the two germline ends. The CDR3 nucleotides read TGTGCCAGCAGACACAAGAGAGACAGGTTCTTCTACGAGCAGTACTTC. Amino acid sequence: CASRHKRDRFFYEQYF.

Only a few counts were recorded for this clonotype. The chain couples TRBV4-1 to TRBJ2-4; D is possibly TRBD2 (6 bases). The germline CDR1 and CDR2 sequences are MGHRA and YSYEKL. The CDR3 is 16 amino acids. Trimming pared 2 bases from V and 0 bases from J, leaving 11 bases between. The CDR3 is CASSQLATLAKNIQYF. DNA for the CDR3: TGCGCCAGCAGCCAACTAGCGACCCTAGCCAAAAACATTCAGTACTTC.

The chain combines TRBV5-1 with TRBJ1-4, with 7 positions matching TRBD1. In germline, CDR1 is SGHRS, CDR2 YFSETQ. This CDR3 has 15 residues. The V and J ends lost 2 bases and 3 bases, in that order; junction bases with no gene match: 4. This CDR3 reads CASSFQRGPNEKLFF. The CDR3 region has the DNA TGCGCCAGCAGCTTTCAAAGGGGGCCTAATGAAAAACTGTTTTTT. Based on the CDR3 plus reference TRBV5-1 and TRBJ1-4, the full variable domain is KAGVTQTPRYLIKTRGQQVTLSCSPISGHRSVSWYQQTPGQGLQFLFEYFSETQRNKGNFPGRFSGRQFSNSRSEMNVSTLELGDSALYLCASSFQRGPNEKLFFGSGTQLSVL.

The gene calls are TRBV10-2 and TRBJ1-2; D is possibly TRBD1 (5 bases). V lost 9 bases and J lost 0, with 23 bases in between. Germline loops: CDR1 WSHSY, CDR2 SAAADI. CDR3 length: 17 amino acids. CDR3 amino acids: CASTQGRLDPSNYGYTF. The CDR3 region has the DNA TGCGCCAGTACCCAGGGACGTCTCGACCCTTCTAACTATGGCTACACCTTC.

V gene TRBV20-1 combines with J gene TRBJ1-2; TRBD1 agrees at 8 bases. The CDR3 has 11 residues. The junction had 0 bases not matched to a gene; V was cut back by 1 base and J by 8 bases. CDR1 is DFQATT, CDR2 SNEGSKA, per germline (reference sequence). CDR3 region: CSARGDRGYTF. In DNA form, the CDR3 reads TGCAGTGCTAGAGGGGACAGGGGCTACACCTTC.

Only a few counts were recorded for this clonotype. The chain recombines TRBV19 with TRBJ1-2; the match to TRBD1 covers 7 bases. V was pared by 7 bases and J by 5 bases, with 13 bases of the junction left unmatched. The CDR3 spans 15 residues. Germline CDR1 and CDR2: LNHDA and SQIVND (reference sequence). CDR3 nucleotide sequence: TGTGCCAGTACTCCACCTTCGACAGGGCGATATGGCTACACCTTC. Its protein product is CASTPPSTGRYGYTF.

The chain's CDR3 is CASSHGTGAYEQYF. CDR3 nucleotide sequence: TGTGCCAGCAGTCACGGGACAGGCGCCTACGAGCAGTACTTC. The V call is TRBV27, the J call TRBJ2-7; 8 nucleotides align to TRBD1. The CDR3 covers 14 residues. Germline CDR1 is MNHEY and CDR2 is SMNVEV (reference sequence). V was pared by 5 bases and J by 2 bases, with 5 bases of the junction left unmatched.